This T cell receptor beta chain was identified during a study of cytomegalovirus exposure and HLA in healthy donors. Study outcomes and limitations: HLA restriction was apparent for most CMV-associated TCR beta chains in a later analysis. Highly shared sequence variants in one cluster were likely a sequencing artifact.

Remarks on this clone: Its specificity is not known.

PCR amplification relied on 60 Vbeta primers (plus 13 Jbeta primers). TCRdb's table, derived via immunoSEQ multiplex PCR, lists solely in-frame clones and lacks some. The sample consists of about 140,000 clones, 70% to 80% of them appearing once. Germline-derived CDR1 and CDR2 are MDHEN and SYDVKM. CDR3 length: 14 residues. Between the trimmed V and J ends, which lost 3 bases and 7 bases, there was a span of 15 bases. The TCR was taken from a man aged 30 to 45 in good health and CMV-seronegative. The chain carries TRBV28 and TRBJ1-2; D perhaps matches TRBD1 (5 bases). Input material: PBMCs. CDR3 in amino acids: CASSLAGRGCGYTF. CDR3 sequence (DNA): TGTGCCAGCAGTTTGGCGGGGCGCGGTTGTGGCTACACCTTC.